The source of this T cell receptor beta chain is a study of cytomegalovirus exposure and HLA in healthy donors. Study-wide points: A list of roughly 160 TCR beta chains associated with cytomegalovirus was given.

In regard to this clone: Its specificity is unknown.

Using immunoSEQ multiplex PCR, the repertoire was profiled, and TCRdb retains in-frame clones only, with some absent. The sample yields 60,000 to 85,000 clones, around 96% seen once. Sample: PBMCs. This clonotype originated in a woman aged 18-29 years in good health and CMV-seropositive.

The CDR3 bases are TGTGCCAGCAGCTTATCCACAGGTCAAGAGACCCAGTACTTC. This sequence encodes CASSLSTGQETQYF. The chain employs TRBV11-3 and TRBJ2-5, with D perhaps TRBD1 (5 bases). The CDR3 length is 14 residues. The V end was cut by 2 bases, the J end by 2 bases, with 9 bases between. Germline lookup yields CDR1 SGHNT and CDR2 YENEEA.